The 9 T cell receptor beta chains below were found in one sample sequenced in a study of cytomegalovirus exposure and HLA in healthy donors. PCR involved 60 Vbeta and 13 Jbeta primers. Sequencing used immunoSEQ multiplex PCR; TCRdb keeps in-frame clones, though not all of them. The top ten clones hold approximately 3% of a sample with roughly 150,000 clones, over 70% of them seen once. Sequencing input: PBMCs. Receptors originate from a male donor in good health and CMV-seronegative.

This clone was detected only a few times. The rearrangement links TRBV7-9 to TRBJ2-5; 7 bases match TRBD1. The V gene's germline CDR1 is SEHNR and CDR2 FQNEAQ (reference sequence). Trimming cost V 6 bases and J 3 bases; bases outside gene matches: 7. The CDR3 contains 14 residues. The CDR3 reads CASSTTGWEETQYF. As DNA, the CDR3 is TGTGCCAGCAGTACGACAGGGTGGGAAGAGACCCAGTACTTC.

J is TRBJ1-5 and V is TRBV19; 9 positions agree with TRBD1. This CDR3 is built from 17 residues. In germline, CDR1 is LNHDA, CDR2 SQIVND (reference sequence). Germline trimming cut 3 bases from V and 7 bases from J; bases unmatched to any gene: 13. CDR3 sequence: CASSIIMSGQGGQPQHF. The DNA for the CDR3 is TGTGCCAGTAGTATCATAATGTCGGGACAGGGTGGGCAGCCCCAGCATTTT.

The sample holds a few counts of this clone. This chain connects TRBV4-3 to TRBJ2-3; D possibly corresponds to TRBD2 (6 bases). Germline assignment: CDR1 LGHNA and CDR2 YSLEER. This CDR3 has 16 amino acids. V lost 0 bases, J lost 0 bases, and 10 bases lay in between. DNA of the CDR3: TGCGCCAGCAGCCAAGATCTTGGGGGGAGCACAGATACGCAGTATTTT. This encodes CASSQDLGGSTDTQYF.

V gene TRBV15 combines with J gene TRBJ1-4, with D perhaps TRBD1 (5 bases). V lost 0 bases, J lost 1 base, and 9 bases lay in between. Germline loops: CDR1 LNHNV, CDR2 YYDKDF (reference sequence). This CDR3 has 16 residues. CDR3 nucleotides: TGTGCCACCAGCAGAGATCTGGGGGGAACTAATGAAAAACTGTTTTTT. Translated, it gives CATSRDLGGTNEKLFF.

This rearrangement joins TRBV2 to TRBJ1-2, with D possibly TRBD1 on 5 matching bases. The V end was cut by 6 bases, the J end by 7 bases, with 15 bases between. This CDR3 has 13 residues. Germline lookup yields CDR1 SNHLY and CDR2 FYNNEI. The CDR3 coding sequence is TGTGCCAGCAGGGATAATATGGGGGGTGGCTACACCTTC. Amino acids: CASRDNMGGGYTF.

This chain connects TRBV5-4 to TRBJ1-3; weak D call: TRBD1 (6 bases). V shed 3 bases and J shed 4 bases, with 11 bases lying between them. CDR1 is SGHNT and CDR2 is YYREEE in the germline V gene (reference sequence). The CDR3 length is 14 residues. The CDR3 coding sequence is TGTGCCAGCAGCTCTGGGACACACGGAAACACCATATATTTT. It encodes CASSSGTHGNTIYF.

The chain recombines TRBV9 with TRBJ1-2; D is ambiguous. V was cut by 0 bases and J by 2 bases, with 5 bases left in between. The CDR3 is 13 residues long. Germline CDR1 reads SGDLS; CDR2 reads YYNGEE. Written as DNA, the CDR3 is TGTGCCAGCAGCGTAGCGCGGAACTATGGCTACACCTTC. It translates to CASSVARNYGYTF.

The V call is TRBV7-8, the J call TRBJ2-1; a weak D match, TRBD2 (5 bases). The CDR3 totals 15 residues. Trimming left V 2 bases short and J 3 bases short, with 11 bases between. Germline-derived CDR1 and CDR2 are SGHVS and FQNEAQ. The CDR3 here is CASSLSGGLYNEQFF. Here the CDR3 DNA reads TGTGCCAGCAGCTTAAGCGGAGGCCTCTACAATGAGCAGTTCTTC.

This clone was detected only a few times. The chain recombines TRBV27 with TRBJ2-1, with TRBD2 identical over 9 bases. This CDR3 region has 17 residues. The J segment lost 2 bases and the V segment lost 5 bases, leaving 10 bases of the junction unmatched. CDR1 is MNHEY, CDR2 SMNVEV, per germline (reference sequence). The CDR3 reads CASSAAGLAIPYNEQFF. CDR3 nucleotides: TGTGCCAGCAGTGCCGCGGGACTAGCTATACCCTACAATGAGCAGTTCTTC.